Presented here are 23 T cell receptor beta chains from one specimen sequenced in a study of T-cell reconstitution after alpha-beta-depleted transplantation in children. It was with unique molecular identifiers that the TCRbeta library was prepared. One entry per CDR3 protein results from TCRdb running MiXCR on the PCR reads. The repertoire consists of 600,000 to 800,000 distinct CDR3 sequences, with about an eighth occurring once and the leading ten covering 0.79%. The specimen comprised PBMCs, sampled before TCRalphabeta/CD19-depleted stem cell transplant. The receptors derive from a girl under 10 years old with congenital amegakaryocytic thrombocytopenia, due to receive a stem cell transplant.

The sample holds many counts of this clonotype. The CDR3 nucleotides read TGTGCCAGCAGCCCGTCGGGCGACACCGTAGGGCCCCAGCATTTT. Encoded protein: CASSPSGDTVGPQHF. The chain links TRBV12-3 or TRBV12-4 to TRBJ1-5; the D is unclear. Trimming removed 6 bases from V and 9 bases from J, with 21 bases in between. The CDR3 sequence is 15 residues long.

The sample holds a few counts of this clonotype. The V call is TRBV4-1, the J call TRBJ2-2; 8 bases line up with TRBD2. From germline, CDR1 is MGHRA and CDR2 YSYEKL. V dropped 1 base and J dropped 2; count of bases not matched to a gene: 3. CDR3 length: 16 residues. CDR3 DNA: TGCGCCAGCAGCCAAGTAGCGGGGACTAACACCGGGGAGCTGTTTTTT. The encoded protein is CASSQVAGTNTGELFF.

In its sample, this clonotype was seen many times. The junction departs from germline at one end; a sequencing error may be responsible. The genes are TRBV29-1 and TRBJ2-5; 7 bases align to TRBD2. This CDR3 contains 15 residues. Germline V lookup: CDR1 SQVTM, CDR2 ANQGSEA. The DNA for the CDR3 is TGCAGCGTTGATACTAGCGAGACCCGGCAAGGGACCCAGTACTTC. Translated, it gives CSVDTSETRQGTQYF.

The chain recombines TRBV29-1 with TRBJ2-2; 8 bases fit TRBD2. In germline, CDR1 is SQVTM, CDR2 ANQGSEA. The CDR3 has 16 residues. J lost 6 bases, V lost 0 bases, and 9 bases had no gene match. The CDR3 bases are TGCAGCGTTGAAGATAGGATAGCGGGATCAGCCGGGGAGCTGTTTTTT. It codes for CSVEDRIAGSAGELFF.

V usage is TRBV13 and J usage is TRBJ2-7; weak D call: TRBD1 (5 bases). V lost 3 bases and J 2 bases, leaving 11 bases between the germline ends. This CDR3 comprises 14 residues. The germline V gene encodes CDR1 PRHDT and CDR2 FYEKMQ (reference sequence). The CDR3 nucleotides read TGTGCCAGCAGCTTCGACAGAAATACCTACGAGCAGTACTTC. This encodes CASSFDRNTYEQYF.

This clonotype was seen ten or more times. The chain combines TRBV12-3 or TRBV12-4 with TRBJ2-7; no definite D call. There are 12 residues in the CDR3. Trimming left V 4 bases short and J 1 base short, with 5 bases between. The CDR3 protein is CASSSQSYEQYF. CDR3 nucleotide sequence: TGTGCCAGCAGTTCCCAGTCCTACGAGCAGTACTTC.

Remarks on this clonotype: A much larger clone is a single base away; this may be a read error. This chain joins TRBV5-1 and TRBJ2-3; D is unclear. Trimming removed 0 bases at V and 1 base at J, with 9 bases between. The CDR3 length is 15 residues. From germline, CDR1 is SGHRS and CDR2 YFSETQ. CDR3 in DNA: TGCGCCAGCAGCTTGGATTCCGGTCGCACAGATACGCAGTATTTT. It yields the protein CASSLDSGRTDTQYF.

This clonotype was recorded many times. The V and J genes are TRBV5-1 and TRBJ1-1; D is unclear. V was clipped by 0 bases and J by 0 bases, with 3 bases between them. The V gene's germline CDR1 is SGHRS and CDR2 YFSETQ. The CDR3 length is 13 residues. The CDR3 DNA follows: TGCGCCAGCAGCTTGGAACTGAACACTGAAGCTTTCTTT. This translates into CASSLELNTEAFF. Complete variable domain (other parts from reference TRBV5-1 and TRBJ1-1): KAGVTQTPRYLIKTRGQQVTLSCSPISGHRSVSWYQQTPGQGLQFLFEYFSETQRNKGNFPGRFSGRQFSNSRSEMNVSTLELGDSALYLCASSLELNTEAFFGQGTRLTVV.

This clonotype was found a few times. The chain has TRBV27 and TRBJ2-1; tentatively, D is TRBD2 (5 bases). The V gene's germline CDR1 is MNHEY and CDR2 SMNVEV (reference sequence). Trimming removed 7 bases at V and 4 bases at J, with 14 bases between. The CDR3 runs to 14 residues. The CDR3 coding sequence is TGTGCCAGCACAAGTTTGGGGAGTTACAATGAGCAGTTCTTC. This sequence encodes CASTSLGSYNEQFF.

This clonotype was seen more than once but under ten times. The rearrangement links TRBV20-1 to TRBJ2-5; 8 bases match TRBD1. The junction had 3 bases not matched to a gene; V was cut back by 6 bases and J by 3 bases. CDR1 and CDR2 (germline): DFQATT, SNEGSKA (reference sequence). This CDR3 has 12 amino acids. DNA for the CDR3: TGCAGTGCGAGGGACAGGAAAGAGACCCAGTACTTC. This encodes CSARDRKETQYF.

This clonotype was picked up many times. The V call is TRBV20-1, the J call TRBJ1-1; TRBD1 aligns across 9 bases. The germline V gene has CDR1 DFQATT and CDR2 SNEGSKA (reference sequence). V lost 5 bases to trimming and J lost 0 bases; unmatched junction nucleotides: 10. CDR3 size: 16 residues. Here the CDR3 reads CSAENRGQNMNTEAFF. The CDR3 region has the DNA TGCAGTGCTGAGAACAGGGGGCAGAACATGAACACTGAAGCTTTCTTT.

This clonotype occurred many times. The V call is TRBV5-1, the J call TRBJ1-1, with unresolved D. Germline V gene sequence: CDR1 SGHRS, CDR2 YFSETQ. Trimming cost V 2 bases and J 7 bases, with 6 bases left between them. CDR3 size: 11 residues. The chain's CDR3 is CASSFAREAFF. In DNA, the CDR3 is TGCGCCAGCAGCTTCGCCCGTGAAGCTTTCTTT. Variable domain in full (rest from reference TRBV5-1 and TRBJ1-1): KAGVTQTPRYLIKTRGQQVTLSCSPISGHRSVSWYQQTPGQGLQFLFEYFSETQRNKGNFPGRFSGRQFSNSRSEMNVSTLELGDSALYLCASSFAREAFFGQGTRLTVV.

The chain recombines TRBV30 with TRBJ2-3, with TRBD2 matching over 8 bases. After removal of 1 base from V and 4 bases from J, the junction contained 10 bases not matched to a gene. Germline-derived CDR1 and CDR2 are GTSNPN and SVGIG (reference sequence). This CDR3 contains 16 residues. The CDR3 DNA reads as TGTGCCTGGAGTGGGAAAGCGGGAGAATCTCCAGATACGCAGTATTTT. Residues: CAWSGKAGESPDTQYF.

This clonotype was detected many times. The rearrangement joins TRBV7-2 to TRBJ2-4; TRBD2 matches at 13 bases. The V gene end was trimmed by 5 bases and the J gene end by 6 bases; junction bases not matched to a gene: 7. The CDR3 totals 16 residues. Germline V gene data show CDR1 as SGHTA and CDR2 as FQGNSA. The CDR3 DNA reads as TGTGCCAGCAGCCCAAGACTAGCGGGAGGCGGAAACATTCAGTACTTC. Translated: CASSPRLAGGGNIQYF.

This clonotype was seen at least ten times. The rearrangement links TRBV5-1 to TRBJ2-5; D assignment may be TRBD1 or TRBD2 (5 bases each). The V and J ends lost 0 bases and 0 bases respectively, with 15 bases between them. This CDR3 contains 17 residues. Per germline, CDR1 SGHRS and CDR2 YFSETQ. The DNA of the CDR3 is TGCGCCAGCAGCTTGGGACTCCAAGTGGGGGACCAAGAGACCCAGTACTTC. It specifies CASSLGLQVGDQETQYF.

The chain recombines TRBV28 with TRBJ2-1; possible D gene TRBD2, 6 bases. Trimming pared 4 bases from V and 3 bases from J, leaving 10 bases between. The CDR3 has 14 residues. Germline values: CDR1 MDHEN, CDR2 SYDVKM. The CDR3 coding sequence is TGTGCCAGCAGTTGGGGGACTCTCTACAATGAGCAGTTCTTC. It is translated as CASSWGTLYNEQFF.

The chain carries TRBV20-1 and TRBJ2-7; TRBD1 matches 10 bases. The length of the CDR3 is 15 residues. Germline-derived CDR1 and CDR2 are DFQATT and SNEGSKA (reference sequence). V gave up 6 bases and J gave up 0 bases; unmatched junction bases: 8. The CDR3 loop is CSALPRDRGSYEQYF. CDR3 sequence (DNA): TGCAGTGCCCTCCCCCGGGACAGGGGCTCCTACGAGCAGTACTTC.

This rearrangement joins TRBV7-9 to TRBJ2-3; D not resolved. The germline CDR1 and CDR2 sequences are SEHNR and FQNEAQ (reference sequence). Trimming pared 3 bases from V and 6 bases from J, leaving 13 bases between. The CDR3 is made up of 14 amino acids. CDR3 in amino acids: CASSFLALPDTQYF. CDR3 sequence (DNA): TGTGCCAGCAGCTTTCTCGCCTTACCGGATACGCAGTATTTT. The full variable domain, with the rest looked up from reference TRBV7-9 and TRBJ2-3, is DTGVSQNPRHKITKRGQNVTFRCDPISEHNRLYWYRQTLGQGPEFLTYFQNEAQLEKSRLLSDRFSAERPKGSFSTLEIQRTEQGDSAMYLCASSFLALPDTQYFGPGTRLTVL.

This clonotype was observed a handful of times. The rearrangement joins TRBV5-1 to TRBJ2-1; 7 bases align to TRBD2. V was pared by 0 bases and J by 4 bases, with 7 bases of the junction left unmatched. Germline loops: CDR1 SGHRS, CDR2 YFSETQ. CDR3 size: 16 residues. The CDR3 sequence: CASSLAPSGLYNEQFF. In nucleotides, the CDR3 is TGCGCCAGCAGCTTGGCCCCTAGCGGACTATACAATGAGCAGTTCTTC.

V gene TRBV20-1 combines with J gene TRBJ1-2; 9 bases fit TRBD1. Trimming at V came to 3 bases and at J to 3 bases, leaving 8 bases not matched to a gene. Germline CDR1 DFQATT, CDR2 SNEGSKA (reference sequence). This CDR3 is built from 15 residues. CDR3 nucleotides: TGCAGTGCTAGGGGATCGGGACAGGGTGACTATGGCTACACCTTC. Translating it yields CSARGSGQGDYGYTF.

This clonotype was observed at least ten times. This chain joins TRBV5-5 and TRBJ2-3, with D possibly called TRBD1 or TRBD2 (5 bases each). This CDR3 is built from 15 residues. From germline, CDR1 is SGHKS and CDR2 YYEKEE (reference sequence). Trimming left V 9 bases short and J 4 bases short, with 21 bases between. The DNA for the CDR3 is TGTGCCACCTCACCGGGGCTAGTTGAGCCAGATACGCAGTATTTT. Its translation: CATSPGLVEPDTQYF. Filled out from reference TRBV5-5 and TRBJ2-3, the complete variable domain reads DAGVTQSPTHLIKTRGQQVTLRCSPISGHKSVSWYQQVLGQGPQFIFQYYEKEERGRGNFPDRFSARQFPNYSSELNVNALLLGDSALYLCATSPGLVEPDTQYFGPGTRLTVL.

This clonotype was recorded at least ten times. The chain combines TRBV10-3 with TRBJ2-1, with 8 nucleotides matching TRBD2. This CDR3 region has 14 residues. CDR1 is ENHRY and CDR2 is SYGVKD in the germline V gene. The ends lost 11 bases at V and 6 bases at J; junction bases unmatched: 12. This CDR3 reads CASTPGTSGNEQFF. The CDR3 DNA reads TGTGCCTCCACCCCTGGGACTAGTGGCAATGAGCAGTTCTTC.

This clonotype came up many times. V usage is TRBV20-1 and J usage is TRBJ1-5; D may be TRBD1 (6 bases). The CDR3 spans 12 residues. Germline V gene data show CDR1 as DFQATT and CDR2 as SNEGSKA (reference sequence). V lost 5 bases, J lost 5 bases, and 10 bases lay in between. This CDR3 is CSAGDIYQPQHF. The CDR3 nucleotides read TGCAGTGCTGGGGACATTTATCAGCCCCAGCATTTT.